In this sample, the clone carrying this T cell receptor (delta chain) is medium-sized. Unmatched junction bases numbered 19, after V lost 0 bases and J lost 0 bases. CDR1 is TSWWSYY and CDR2 is QGS in the germline V gene. CDR3 length equals 21 residues. TCRdb reprocessed the RT-PCR reads through CATT. Of about 7,800 delta-chain clones in the sample, just over 14% were seen once. The data were obtained in a study of gamma-delta T cells after stem cell transplantation. The chain recombines TRDV1 with TRDJ1; the match to TRDD3 covers 7 bases. Sequencing was carried out using gamma-delta T cells. This receptor was taken from a human donor. It is not recorded whose cells these are; they may come from a transplant donor. The CDR3 sequence is CALGELYSLPEGTGDTDKLIF. CDR3 nucleotides: TGTGCTCTTGGGGAACTCTACTCTCTTCCGGAGGGTACTGGGGACACCGATAAACTCATCTTT.